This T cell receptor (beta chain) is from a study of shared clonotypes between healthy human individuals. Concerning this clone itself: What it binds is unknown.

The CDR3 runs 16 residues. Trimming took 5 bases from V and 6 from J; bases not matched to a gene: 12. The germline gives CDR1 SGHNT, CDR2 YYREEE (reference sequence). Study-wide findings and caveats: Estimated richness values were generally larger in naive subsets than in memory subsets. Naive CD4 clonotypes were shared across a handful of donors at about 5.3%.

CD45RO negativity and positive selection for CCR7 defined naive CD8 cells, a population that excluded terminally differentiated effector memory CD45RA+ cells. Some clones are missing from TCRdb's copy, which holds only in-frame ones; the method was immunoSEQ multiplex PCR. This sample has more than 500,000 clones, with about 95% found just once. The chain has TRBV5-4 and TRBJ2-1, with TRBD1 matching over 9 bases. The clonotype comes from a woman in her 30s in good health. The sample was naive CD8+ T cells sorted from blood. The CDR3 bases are TGTGCCAGCAGACTAGCCGGGACAGGGAATGTCAATGAGCAGTTCTTC. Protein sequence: CASRLAGTGNVNEQFF.